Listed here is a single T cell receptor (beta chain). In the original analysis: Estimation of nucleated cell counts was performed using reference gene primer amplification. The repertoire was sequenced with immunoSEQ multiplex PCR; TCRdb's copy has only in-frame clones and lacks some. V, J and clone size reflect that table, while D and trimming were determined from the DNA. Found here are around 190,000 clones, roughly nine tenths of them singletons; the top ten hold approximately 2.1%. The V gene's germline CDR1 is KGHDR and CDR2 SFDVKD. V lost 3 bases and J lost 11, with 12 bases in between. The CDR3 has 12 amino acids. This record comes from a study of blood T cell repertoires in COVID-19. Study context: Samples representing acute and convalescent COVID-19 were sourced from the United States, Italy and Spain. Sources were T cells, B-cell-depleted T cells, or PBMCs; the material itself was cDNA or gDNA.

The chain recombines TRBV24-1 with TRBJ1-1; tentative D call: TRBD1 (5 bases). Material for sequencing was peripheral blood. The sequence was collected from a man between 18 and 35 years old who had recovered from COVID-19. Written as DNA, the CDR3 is TGTGCCACCAGTGATGGGCGGGGGTTGGCTTTCTTT. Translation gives CATSDGRGLAFF.